This T cell receptor beta chain came from a study of blood T cell repertoires in COVID-19. Whole-study context: The study drew acute and convalescent COVID-19 samples from the United States, Italy and Spain. T cells, B-cell-depleted T cells, or PBMCs supplied cDNA or gDNA.

The trim removed 5 bases at V and 4 bases at J, leaving 10 bases unmatched. The CDR3 totals 16 residues. Germline values: CDR1 MNHNY, CDR2 SVGAGI (reference sequence). Some clones are missing from TCRdb's copy, which holds only in-frame ones; the method was immunoSEQ multiplex PCR. Of over 75,000 clones listed, roughly 90% are singletons. The sequence was collected from a human donor with COVID-19, enrolled during active disease. The donor label of this sample is uncertain. The sequenced material came from peripheral blood. This chain joins TRBV6-6 and TRBJ1-2, with TRBD1 identical over 10 bases. The CDR3 region has the DNA TGTGCCAGCAGTCGACAGTCCGGGACAGGGGCCTATGGCTACACCTTC. Translating gives CASSRQSGTGAYGYTF.